Presented here are 32 T cell receptor beta chains from one specimen sequenced in a study of beta chain features in type 1 diabetes. Expressed TCRB transcripts were sequenced because the entire RNA isolate underwent reverse transcription. Assay used: immunoSEQ multiplex PCR; TCRdb lists only in-frame clones, some missing. This sample carries around 250,000 clones, 25% to 30% of them seen once, and the ten largest clones take 3.5% to 4.5%. Sequencing was done on a sample of central memory CD4+ T cells from blood. The receptors originated from a man younger than 45 in good health.

This clone was detected only a few times. For the CDR3, the DNA is TGCAGCGTTTTCCTAGCGGGAGATAACACCGGGGAGCTGTTTTTT. Its protein product is CSVFLAGDNTGELFF. This chain links TRBV29-1 with TRBJ2-2, with 10 bases lining up with TRBD2. Looked up from germline, CDR1 is SQVTM and CDR2 is ANQGSEA. V lost 5 bases to trimming and J lost 2 bases; unmatched junction nucleotides: 5. This CDR3 region has 15 residues.

The gene calls are TRBV9 and TRBJ2-4, with 7 nucleotides matching TRBD2. The CDR3 contains 15 residues. The V and J ends lost 0 bases and 2 bases, in that order; junction bases with no gene match: 2. The germline gives CDR1 SGDLS, CDR2 YYNGEE. The DNA of the CDR3 is TGTGCCAGCAGCGTAGAGGGAGGGCCCAAAAACATTCAGTACTTC. Residues: CASSVEGGPKNIQYF.

About this clone itself: This CDR3 is also generated by other DNA sequences in the sample. This chain links TRBV7-9 with TRBJ2-3; 7 positions agree with TRBD2. Germline V gives CDR1 SEHNR, CDR2 FQNEAQ (reference sequence). This CDR3 region has 15 residues. V lost 3 bases to trimming and J lost 0 bases; unmatched junction nucleotides: 3. The chain's CDR3 is CASSLASGSTDTQYF. CDR3 nucleotides: TGTGCCAGCAGCTTGGCTAGCGGTAGCACAGATACGCAGTATTTT.

This chain joins TRBV27 and TRBJ2-7; TRBD2 is a possible D gene (5 bases). The CDR3 contains 14 residues. Trimming pared 2 bases from V and 5 bases from J, leaving 13 bases between. Germline loops: CDR1 MNHEY, CDR2 SMNVEV (reference sequence). The CDR3 sequence is CASSLAGLGNEQYF. Here the CDR3 DNA reads TGTGCCAGCAGTTTAGCAGGACTCGGAAACGAGCAGTACTTC.

The chain is built from TRBV28 and TRBJ2-3, with D possibly matching TRBD2 (6 bases). The length of the CDR3 is 14 residues. Germline lookup yields CDR1 MDHEN and CDR2 SYDVKM. The V end lost 8 bases, the J end lost 4 bases, and 16 bases lay between the germline ends. CDR3 coding DNA: TGTGCCAGCGGGGAACCCAGGAGGGCAGATACGCAGTATTTT. Amino acids: CASGEPRRADTQYF.

This clone was counted only a few times. The V gene is TRBV29-1, the J gene TRBJ1-2; D is uncertain. The CDR3 is 12 amino acids. V was cut by 5 bases and J by 4 bases, with 11 bases left in between. From germline, CDR1 is SQVTM and CDR2 ANQGSEA. CDR3 nucleotide sequence: TGCAGCGTTTACGGGTTTCGCTATGGCTACACCTTC. Translation gives CSVYGFRYGYTF.

The chain combines TRBV28 with TRBJ2-1, with a weak D call TRBD2 (6 bases). The CDR3 loop spans 10 amino acids. Germline V gene data show CDR1 as MDHEN and CDR2 as SYDVKM. V lost 5 bases to trimming and J lost 16 bases, with 12 bases between them. The CDR3, as DNA: TGTGCCAGCAGTCAACGGGAGCTCTTCTTC. It yields the protein CASSQRELFF.

This clone was seen just once. This chain links TRBV28 with TRBJ2-3; D is uncertain. The CDR3 runs 16 residues. Germline loops: CDR1 MDHEN, CDR2 SYDVKM. V was cut by 1 base and J by 0 bases, with 11 bases left in between. The CDR3 nucleotides are TGTGCCAGCAGTTTATCCACTTGGGCTAGCACAGATACGCAGTATTTT. It is translated as CASSLSTWASTDTQYF. Filled out from reference TRBV28 and TRBJ2-3, the complete variable domain reads DVKVTQSSRYLVKRTGEKVFLECVQDMDHENMFWYRQDPGLGLRLIYFSYDVKMKEKGDIPEGYSVSREKKERFSLILESASTNQTSMYLCASSLSTWASTDTQYFGPGTRLTVL.

The chain joins TRBV5-4 to TRBJ2-3, with TRBD2 matching 12 bases. The trim removed 4 bases at V and 7 bases at J, leaving 10 bases unmatched. Germline V CDR1 and CDR2: SGHNT, YYREEE (reference sequence). CDR3 size: 16 residues. The CDR3 bases are TGTGCCAGCAGCCGAGCTAGCGGGAGGGTAGGATATACGCAGTATTTT. The encoded protein is CASSRASGRVGYTQYF.

This clone occurred a few times. The DNA of the CDR3 is TGTGCCAGCAGCCAAGACAGGGGGGAGACCCAGTACTTC. It yields the protein CASSQDRGETQYF. This sequence joins TRBV2 and TRBJ2-5; 9 bases line up with TRBD1. The CDR3 extends over 13 amino acids. Germline CDR1 and CDR2: SNHLY and FYNNEI. With V trimmed by 6 bases and J by 5 bases, 4 bases remained unmatched.

With respect to this clone: Distinct nucleotide sequences in the sample also encode this CDR3. The V call is TRBV7-2, the J call TRBJ2-1, with D possibly matching TRBD2 (6 bases). The germline V gene encodes CDR1 SGHTA and CDR2 FQGNSA. This CDR3 comprises 13 residues. V gave up 5 bases and J gave up 8 bases, with 13 bases separating them. CDR3 loop: CASSPPTRDEQFF. The CDR3 nucleotides are TGTGCCAGCAGCCCGCCGACTAGAGATGAGCAGTTCTTC.

Worth noting for this clone: Other DNA sequences in this specimen translate into the identical CDR3. J is TRBJ2-5 and V is TRBV7-8; TRBD1 is a possible D gene (5 bases). V gave up 3 bases and J gave up 2 bases, with 7 bases separating them. CDR3 size: 13 residues. The germline V gene has CDR1 SGHVS and CDR2 FQNEAQ. This chain's CDR3 is CASSFGQQETQYF. The CDR3 DNA follows: TGTGCCAGCAGCTTCGGACAACAAGAGACCCAGTACTTC.

This clone was counted a few times. The CDR3, as DNA: TGTGCCAGCAGGGGGACTAGCGGGAGCGGTGATACGCAGTATTTT. Translating gives CASRGTSGSGDTQYF. The V call is TRBV7-2, the J call TRBJ2-3; 14 bases are a match to TRBD2. This CDR3 spans 15 amino acids. Looked up from germline, CDR1 is SGHTA and CDR2 is FQGNSA. Trimming at V came to 6 bases and at J to 6 bases, leaving 5 bases not matched to a gene.

This clone was picked up a small number of times. The chain has TRBV11-1 and TRBJ2-3, with a weak D call TRBD1 (5 bases). Trimming pared 0 bases from V and 9 bases from J, leaving 10 bases between. The CDR3 spans 13 residues. From germline, CDR1 is SGHAT and CDR2 FQDESV (reference sequence). The CDR3 coding sequence is TGTGCCAGCAGCTTAGCGCGTGCAGGGACGCAGTATTTT. Its translation is CASSLARAGTQYF. The complete variable domain, with remaining parts taken from reference TRBV11-1 and TRBJ2-3, reads EAEVAQSPRYKITEKSQAVAFWCDPISGHATLYWYRQILGQGPELLVQFQDESVVDDSQLPKDRFSAERLKGVDSTLKIQPAELGDSAMYLCASSLARAGTQYFGPGTRLTVL.

The rearrangement links TRBV7-2 to TRBJ1-2; possible D gene TRBD1, 5 bases. Per the germline V gene, CDR1 is SGHTA and CDR2 is FQGNSA. Trimming removed 5 bases from V and 6 bases from J, with 19 bases in between. The CDR3 spans 15 residues. CDR3 residues: CASSPPGLPGDGYTF. The CDR3, as DNA: TGTGCCAGCAGCCCGCCGGGACTTCCGGGCGATGGCTACACCTTC.

This clone was counted between two and nine times. This chain links TRBV29-1 with TRBJ2-5; D is unclear. CDR1 is SQVTM, CDR2 ANQGSEA, per germline. This CDR3 region has 13 residues. V was trimmed by 4 bases and J by 2 bases, leaving 11 bases between them. CDR3 region: CSVVFAEQETQYF. In DNA, the CDR3 is TGCAGCGTTGTTTTCGCGGAACAAGAGACCCAGTACTTC. Based on the CDR3 plus reference TRBV29-1 and TRBJ2-5, the full variable domain is SAVISQKPSRDICQRGTSLTIQCQVDSQVTMMFWYRQQPGQSLTLIATANQGSEATYESGFVIDKFPISRPNLTFSTLTVSNMSPEDSSIYLCSVVFAEQETQYFGPGTRLLVL.

This rearrangement joins TRBV30 to TRBJ2-7; D gene unclear. CDR1 is GTSNPN, CDR2 SVGIG, per germline (reference sequence). Trimming shortened V by 1 base and J by 4 bases, and 8 bases separated the two germline ends. The length of the CDR3 is 12 residues. CDR3 loop: CAWSEMSYEQYF. In DNA form, the CDR3 reads TGTGCCTGGAGTGAGATGTCTTACGAGCAGTACTTC.

The chain is built from TRBV10-1 and TRBJ2-2; 7 bases align to TRBD1. The germline gives CDR1 WNHNN, CDR2 SYGVQD (reference sequence). The CDR3 length is 14 residues. Trimming removed 7 bases from V and 6 bases from J; junction bases left unmatched: 8. The CDR3 region is CASTRDSNAGELFF. The CDR3 DNA reads as TGCGCCAGCACTAGGGACAGTAACGCCGGGGAGCTGTTTTTT.

The chain carries TRBV30 and TRBJ1-2; 7 positions agree with TRBD1. The CDR3 totals 15 residues. Germline V lookup: CDR1 GTSNPN, CDR2 SVGIG (reference sequence). V lost 5 bases to trimming and J lost 4 bases; unmatched junction nucleotides: 13. CDR3 residues: CAWSHKGAGGYGYTF. CDR3 coding DNA: TGTGCCTGGTCCCATAAGGGGGCCGGCGGCTATGGCTACACCTTC.

The chain recombines TRBV5-8 with TRBJ2-3; unclear D gene. There are 15 residues in the CDR3. Germline CDR1 reads SGHTS; CDR2 reads YDEGEE. With 9 bases removed from V and 1 base from J, the gap between germline ends came to 18 bases. CDR3 coding DNA: TGTGCCACGACTCTTCAGGTGGCACGCACAGATACGCAGTATTTT. Amino acids: CATTLQVARTDTQYF. Variable domain in full (rest from reference TRBV5-8 and TRBJ2-3): EAGVTQSPTHLIKTRGQQATLRCSPISGHTSVYWYQQALGLGLQFLLWYDEGEERNRGNFPPRFSGRQFPNYSSELNVNALELEDSALYLCATTLQVARTDTQYFGPGTRLTVL.

This clone was counted only a few times. The chain joins TRBV7-6 to TRBJ2-7; 7 bases fit TRBD2. The CDR3 runs to 15 residues. The V gene end was trimmed by 2 bases and the J gene end by 5 bases; junction bases not matched to a gene: 9. Germline-derived CDR1 and CDR2 are SGHVS and FNYEAQ. CDR3 DNA: TGTGCCAGCAGCTTAAGGCTAGCGGACGCTGACGAGCAGTACTTC. Translation: CASSLRLADADEQYF.

This clone occurred a few times. The same CDR3 arises from other DNA sequences in this sample as well. The chain is built from TRBV11-3 and TRBJ2-7, with 7 bases fitting TRBD2. Per germline, CDR1 SGHNT and CDR2 YENEEA. The CDR3 sequence is 14 residues long. The junction had 4 bases not matched to a gene; V was cut back by 5 bases and J by 0 bases. As DNA, the CDR3 is TGTGCCAGCAGCCCCGGCGGGAGCTCCTACGAGCAGTACTTC. As protein: CASSPGGSSYEQYF.

In its sample, this clone was seen once. The V call is TRBV15, the J call TRBJ2-2; 11 nucleotides line up with TRBD2. This CDR3 has 16 residues. The trim removed 4 bases at V and 5 bases at J, leaving 6 bases unmatched. Germline V gene lookup returns CDR1 LNHNV and CDR2 YYDKDF (reference sequence). The CDR3 reads CATSTGLAVGTGELFF. In nucleotides, the CDR3 is TGTGCCACCAGCACGGGACTAGCGGTGGGGACCGGGGAGCTGTTTTTT. Drawing the rest from reference TRBV15 and TRBJ2-2, the complete variable domain is DAMVIQNPRYQVTQFGKPVTLSCSQTLNHNVMYWYQQKSSQAPKLLFHYYDKDFNNEADTPDNFQSRRPNTSFCFLDIRSPGLGDTAMYLCATSTGLAVGTGELFFGEGSRLTVL.

The rearrangement links TRBV20-1 to TRBJ2-1; TRBD1 might be the D (5 bases). Trimming took off 3 bases at V and 8 bases at J, with 8 bases between the two ends. The CDR3 consists of 11 residues. Germline CDR1 DFQATT, CDR2 SNEGSKA (reference sequence). DNA of the CDR3: TGCAGTGCTAGCAAAGGGGATGAGCAGTTCTTC. Translated: CSASKGDEQFF.

This clone was counted once. The V gene is TRBV10-3, the J gene TRBJ1-2; TRBD1 might be the D (5 bases). CDR3 size: 15 residues. Germline V lookup: CDR1 ENHRY, CDR2 SYGVKD. The V gene lost 0 bases and the J gene lost 2 bases, with 10 bases spanning the gap. The CDR3 nucleotides are TGTGCCATCAGTGAGTCCCAGGGATACAACTATGGCTACACCTTC. It encodes CAISESQGYNYGYTF.

CDR3 nucleotides: TGTGCCAGCAGGTTAGCGGGAGGGTTCTACGAGCAGTACTTC. Residues: CASRLAGGFYEQYF. The chain links TRBV28 to TRBJ2-7, with 11 bases matching TRBD2. Germline CDR1 is MDHEN and CDR2 is SYDVKM. The junction had 4 bases not matched to a gene; V was cut back by 6 bases and J by 3 bases. The CDR3 spans 14 residues.

The CDR3: CASSLGIAGGSYNEQFF. The CDR3 coding sequence is TGTGCCAGCAGCTTGGGCATAGCGGGGGGCTCCTACAATGAGCAGTTCTTC. V and J are TRBV5-4 and TRBJ2-1, with TRBD2 matching over 10 bases. Germline V lookup: CDR1 SGHNT, CDR2 YYREEE (reference sequence). There are 17 residues in the CDR3. V was clipped by 0 bases and J by 0 bases; unmatched bases: 3. The full variable domain, rest sourced from reference TRBV5-4 and TRBJ2-1, is ETGVTQSPTHLIKTRGQQVTLRCSSQSGHNTVSWYQQALGQGPQFIFQYYREEENGRGNFPPRFSGLQFPNYSSELNVNALELDDSALYLCASSLGIAGGSYNEQFFGPGTRLTVL.

The chain combines TRBV7-2 with TRBJ2-7; 12 nucleotides match TRBD1. J was trimmed by 3 bases and V by 6 bases; bases with no gene match: 6. Germline V gene sequence: CDR1 SGHTA, CDR2 FQGNSA. This CDR3 is built from 15 residues. The CDR3 DNA reads as TGTGCCAGCAGTTGGGGGACAGGGGGCTTCTACGAGCAGTACTTC. It translates to CASSWGTGGFYEQYF.

This clone has more than one count but fewer than ten. J is TRBJ2-7 and V is TRBV14; no clear D gene. Germline V gene data show CDR1 as SGHDN and CDR2 as FVKESK. This CDR3 has 14 residues. V was cut by 0 bases and J by 1 base, with 7 bases left in between. This chain's CDR3 is CASSQETGSYEQYF. The CDR3 bases are TGTGCCAGCAGCCAAGAAACGGGTTCCTACGAGCAGTACTTC.

V is TRBV10-1 and J is TRBJ2-5, with no clear D. The V end lost 1 base, the J end lost 5 bases, and 8 bases lay between the germline ends. This CDR3 contains 13 residues. Germline CDR1 WNHNN, CDR2 SYGVQD (reference sequence). The CDR3 nucleotides read TGCGCCAGCAGTGAGTTAGCTGGGGAGACCCAGTACTTC. Its protein is CASSELAGETQYF.

This clone was seen a handful of times. This sequence joins TRBV4-3 and TRBJ2-1; 7 bases match TRBD2. The ends lost 0 bases at V and 4 bases at J; junction bases unmatched: 6. CDR3 size: 16 residues. Looked up from germline, CDR1 is LGHNA and CDR2 is YSLEER. CDR3 sequence: CASSQEAGTGYNEQFF. In DNA, the CDR3 is TGCGCCAGCAGCCAAGAAGCGGGAACGGGGTACAATGAGCAGTTCTTC.

In the case of this clone: Compared with germline, one end of the junction differs, possibly owing to a read error. This sequence joins TRBV29-1 and TRBJ2-1; 13 positions match TRBD2. This CDR3 is built from 15 residues. Germline V CDR1 and CDR2: SQVTM, ANQGSEA. The CDR3 region is CSVEGTSGVEGEQFF. The DNA of the CDR3 is TGCAGCGTCGAAGGGACTAGCGGGGTAGAGGGTGAGCAGTTCTTC.